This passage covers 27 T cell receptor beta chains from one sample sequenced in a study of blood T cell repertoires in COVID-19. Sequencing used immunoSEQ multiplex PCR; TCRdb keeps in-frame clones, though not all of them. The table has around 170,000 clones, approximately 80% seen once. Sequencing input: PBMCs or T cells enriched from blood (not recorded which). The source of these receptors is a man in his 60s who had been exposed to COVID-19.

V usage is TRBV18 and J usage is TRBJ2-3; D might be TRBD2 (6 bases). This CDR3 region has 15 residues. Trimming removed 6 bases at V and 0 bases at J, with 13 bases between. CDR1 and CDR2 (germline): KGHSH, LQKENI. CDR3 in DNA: TGTGCCAGCTCCTTTAGCGGAATAAGCACAGATACGCAGTATTTT. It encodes CASSFSGISTDTQYF.

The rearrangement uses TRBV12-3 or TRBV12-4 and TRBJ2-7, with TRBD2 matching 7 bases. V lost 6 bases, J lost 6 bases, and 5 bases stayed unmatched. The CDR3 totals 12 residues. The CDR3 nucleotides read TGTGCCAGCAGCCCCACTAGCGCCGAGCAGTACTTC. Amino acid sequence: CASSPTSAEQYF.

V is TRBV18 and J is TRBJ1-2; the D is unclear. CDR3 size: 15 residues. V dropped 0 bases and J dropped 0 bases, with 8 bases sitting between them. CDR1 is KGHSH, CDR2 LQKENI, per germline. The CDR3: CASSPPRSTNYGYTF. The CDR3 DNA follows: TGTGCCAGCTCACCACCAAGGAGTACTAACTATGGCTACACCTTC.

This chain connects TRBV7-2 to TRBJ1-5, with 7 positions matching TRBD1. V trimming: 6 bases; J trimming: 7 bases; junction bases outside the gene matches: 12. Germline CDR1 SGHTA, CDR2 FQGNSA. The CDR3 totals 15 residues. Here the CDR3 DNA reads TGTGCCAGCAGTCTTGGCCACAGGGGAGGCCAGCCCCAGCATTTT. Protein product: CASSLGHRGGQPQHF.

CDR3 region: CASSLTTSGRINYEQYF. The CDR3 DNA reads as TGTGCCAGCAGCCTTACGACATCGGGGAGGATAAACTACGAGCAGTACTTC. V is TRBV7-8 and J is TRBJ2-7; possibly TRBD2 for D (6 bases). The V gene lost 5 bases and the J gene lost 3 bases, with 23 bases spanning the gap. In germline, CDR1 is SGHVS, CDR2 FQNEAQ. This CDR3 comprises 17 residues. The variable domain in full, with the rest retrieved from reference TRBV7-8 and TRBJ2-7, is GAGVSQSPRYKVAKRGQDVALRCDPISGHVSLFWYQQALGQGPEFLTYFQNEAQLDKSGLPSDRFFAERPEGSVSTLKIQRTQQEDSAVYLCASSLTTSGRINYEQYFGPGTRLTVT.

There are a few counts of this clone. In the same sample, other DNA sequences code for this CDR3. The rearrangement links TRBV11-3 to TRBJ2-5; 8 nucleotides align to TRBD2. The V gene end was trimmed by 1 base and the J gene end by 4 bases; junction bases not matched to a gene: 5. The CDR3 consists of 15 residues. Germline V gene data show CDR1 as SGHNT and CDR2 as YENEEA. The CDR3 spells CASSLAGGGRETQYF. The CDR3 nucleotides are TGTGCCAGCAGCTTAGCGGGAGGGGGTCGAGAGACCCAGTACTTC. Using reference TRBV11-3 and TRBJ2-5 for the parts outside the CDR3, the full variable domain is EAGVVQSPRYKIIEKKQPVAFWCNPISGHNTLYWYLQNLGQGPELLIRYENEEAVDDSQLPKDRFSAERLKGVDSTLKIQPAELGDSAVYLCASSLAGGGRETQYFGPGTRLLVL.

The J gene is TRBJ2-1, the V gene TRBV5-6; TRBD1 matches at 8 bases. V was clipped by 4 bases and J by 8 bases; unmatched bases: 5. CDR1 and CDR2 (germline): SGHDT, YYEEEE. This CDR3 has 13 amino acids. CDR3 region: CASSARQGHEQFF. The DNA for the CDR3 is TGTGCCAGCAGCGCTCGACAGGGGCATGAGCAGTTCTTC.

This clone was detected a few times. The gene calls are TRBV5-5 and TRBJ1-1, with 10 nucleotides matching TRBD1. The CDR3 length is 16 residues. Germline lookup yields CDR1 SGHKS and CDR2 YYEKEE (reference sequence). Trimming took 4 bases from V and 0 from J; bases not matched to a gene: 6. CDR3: CASSGGTGVLNTEAFF. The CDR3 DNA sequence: TGTGCCAGCAGCGGCGGGACAGGGGTCTTGAACACTGAAGCTTTCTTT.

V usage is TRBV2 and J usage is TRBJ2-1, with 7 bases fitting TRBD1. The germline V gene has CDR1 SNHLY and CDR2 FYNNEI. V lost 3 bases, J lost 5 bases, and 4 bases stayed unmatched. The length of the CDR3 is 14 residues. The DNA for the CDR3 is TGTGCCAGCAGTGACAGGGGGTGGGACAATGAGCAGTTCTTC. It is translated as CASSDRGWDNEQFF.

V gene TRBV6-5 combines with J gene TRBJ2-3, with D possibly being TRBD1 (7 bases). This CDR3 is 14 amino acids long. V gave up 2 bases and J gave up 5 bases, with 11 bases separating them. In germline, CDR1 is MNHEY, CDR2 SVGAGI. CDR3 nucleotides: TGTGCCAGCAGTTACAATCAGGGGGGAGATACGCAGTATTTT. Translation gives CASSYNQGGDTQYF.

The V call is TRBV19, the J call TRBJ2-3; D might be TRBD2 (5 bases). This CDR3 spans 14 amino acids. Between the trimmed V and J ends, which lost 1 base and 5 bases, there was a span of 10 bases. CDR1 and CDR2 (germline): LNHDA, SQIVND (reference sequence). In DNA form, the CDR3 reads TGTGCCAGTAGTATAGGAGGGTCCAAAGATACGCAGTATTTT. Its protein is CASSIGGSKDTQYF.

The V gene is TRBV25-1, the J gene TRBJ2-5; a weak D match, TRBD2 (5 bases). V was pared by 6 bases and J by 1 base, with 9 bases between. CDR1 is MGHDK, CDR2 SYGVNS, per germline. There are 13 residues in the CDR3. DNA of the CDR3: TGTGCCAGCAGGGCAAGCGGCCAAGAGACCCAGTACTTC. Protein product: CASRASGQETQYF. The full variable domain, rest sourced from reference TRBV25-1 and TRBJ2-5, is EADIYQTPRYLVIGTGKKITLECSQTMGHDKMYWYQQDPGMELHLIHYSYGVNSTEKGDLSSESTVSRIRTEHFPLTLESARPSHTSQYLCASRASGQETQYFGPGTRLLVL.

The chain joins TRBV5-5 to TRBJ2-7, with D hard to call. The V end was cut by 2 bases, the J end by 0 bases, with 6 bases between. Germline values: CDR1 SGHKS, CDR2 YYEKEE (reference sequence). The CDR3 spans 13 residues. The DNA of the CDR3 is TGTGCCAGCAGCTTTACTCTCTCCTACGAGCAGTACTTC. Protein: CASSFTLSYEQYF.

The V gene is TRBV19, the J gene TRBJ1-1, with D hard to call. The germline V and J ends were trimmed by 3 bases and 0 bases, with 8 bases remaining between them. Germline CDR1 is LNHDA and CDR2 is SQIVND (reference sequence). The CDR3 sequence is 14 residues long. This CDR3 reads CASSISVLNTEAFF. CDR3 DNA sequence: TGTGCCAGTAGTATTTCTGTTTTGAACACTGAAGCTTTCTTT.

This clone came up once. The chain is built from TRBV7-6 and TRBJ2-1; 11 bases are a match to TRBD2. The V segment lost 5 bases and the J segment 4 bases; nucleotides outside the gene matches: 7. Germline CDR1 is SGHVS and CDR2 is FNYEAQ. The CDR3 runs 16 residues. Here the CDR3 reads CASSILAGAQYNEQFF. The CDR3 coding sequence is TGTGCCAGCAGCATACTAGCGGGAGCTCAGTACAATGAGCAGTTCTTC.

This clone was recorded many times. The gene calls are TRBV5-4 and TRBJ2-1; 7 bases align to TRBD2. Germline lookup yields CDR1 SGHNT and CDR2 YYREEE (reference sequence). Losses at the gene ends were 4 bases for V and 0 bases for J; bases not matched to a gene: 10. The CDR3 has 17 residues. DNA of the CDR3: TGTGCCAGCAGCCCCGGGGAGGGAGTGAGCTCCTACAATGAGCAGTTCTTC. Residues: CASSPGEGVSSYNEQFF.

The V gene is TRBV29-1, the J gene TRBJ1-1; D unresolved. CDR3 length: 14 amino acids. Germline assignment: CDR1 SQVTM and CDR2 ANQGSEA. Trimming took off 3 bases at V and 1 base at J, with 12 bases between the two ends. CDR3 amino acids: CSVEIDSGNTEAFF. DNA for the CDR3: TGCAGCGTTGAGATAGACTCCGGGAACACTGAAGCTTTCTTT.

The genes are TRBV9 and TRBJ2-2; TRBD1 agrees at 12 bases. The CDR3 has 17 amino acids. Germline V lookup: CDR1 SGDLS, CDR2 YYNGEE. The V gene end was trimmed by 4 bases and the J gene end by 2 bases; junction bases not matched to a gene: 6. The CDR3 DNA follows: TGTGCCAGCAGCACAGGGACAGGGGGCCGAAACACCGGGGAGCTGTTTTTT. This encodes CASSTGTGGRNTGELFF.

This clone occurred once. The CDR3 DNA reads TGTGCCTGGAGTGCCCCCTTCACTTCTAGCGGGAAATGGGGTGAGCAGTTCTTC. Translating gives CAWSAPFTSSGKWGEQFF. J is TRBJ2-1 and V is TRBV30; TRBD2 matches 9 bases. V lost 1 base to trimming and J lost 9 bases; unmatched junction nucleotides: 19. This CDR3 is built from 18 residues. The germline V gene has CDR1 GTSNPN and CDR2 SVGIG (reference sequence).

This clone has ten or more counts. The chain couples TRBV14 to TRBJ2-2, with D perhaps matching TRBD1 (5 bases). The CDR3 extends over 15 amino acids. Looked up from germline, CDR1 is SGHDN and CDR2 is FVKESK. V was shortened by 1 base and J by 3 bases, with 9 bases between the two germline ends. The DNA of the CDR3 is TGTGCCAGCAGCCAAGTTATAGGGGACACCGGGGAGCTGTTTTTT. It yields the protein CASSQVIGDTGELFF.

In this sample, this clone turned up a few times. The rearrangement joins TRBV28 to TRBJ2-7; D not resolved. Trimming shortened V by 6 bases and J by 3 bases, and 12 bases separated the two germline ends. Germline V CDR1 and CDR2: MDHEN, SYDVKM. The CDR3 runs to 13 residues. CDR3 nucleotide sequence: TGTGCCAGCAGGCACCTAACTCTCTACGAGCAGTACTTC. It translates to CASRHLTLYEQYF.

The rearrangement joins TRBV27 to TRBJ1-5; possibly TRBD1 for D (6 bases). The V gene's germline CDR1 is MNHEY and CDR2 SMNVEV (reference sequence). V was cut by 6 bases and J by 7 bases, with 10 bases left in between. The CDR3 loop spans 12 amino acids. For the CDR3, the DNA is TGTGCCAGCAGCGAAGGGGGACAGCCCCAGCATTTT. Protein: CASSEGGQPQHF.

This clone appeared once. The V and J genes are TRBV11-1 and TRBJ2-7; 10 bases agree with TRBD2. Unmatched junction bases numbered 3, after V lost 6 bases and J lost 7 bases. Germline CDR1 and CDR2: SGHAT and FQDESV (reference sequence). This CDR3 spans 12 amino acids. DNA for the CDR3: TGTGCCAGCAGTTGGACTAGCGGTGAGCAGTACTTC. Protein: CASSWTSGEQYF.

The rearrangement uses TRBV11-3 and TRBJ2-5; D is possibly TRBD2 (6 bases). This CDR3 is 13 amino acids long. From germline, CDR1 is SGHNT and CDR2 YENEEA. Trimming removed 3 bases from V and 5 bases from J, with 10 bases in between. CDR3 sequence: CASSFGGVETQYF. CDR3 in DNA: TGTGCCAGCAGCTTTGGCGGGGTGGAGACCCAGTACTTC.

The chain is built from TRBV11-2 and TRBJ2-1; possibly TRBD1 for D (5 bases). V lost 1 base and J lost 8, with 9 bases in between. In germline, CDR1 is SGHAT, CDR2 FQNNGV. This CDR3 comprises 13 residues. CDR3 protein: CASSLGQGDEQFF. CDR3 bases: TGTGCCAGCAGCTTAGGGCAGGGCGATGAGCAGTTCTTC.

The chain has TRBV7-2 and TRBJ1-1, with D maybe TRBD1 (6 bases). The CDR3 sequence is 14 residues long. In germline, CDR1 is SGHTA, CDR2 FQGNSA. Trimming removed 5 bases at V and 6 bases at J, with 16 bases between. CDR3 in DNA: TGTGCCAGCAGCCTACTTCCGGGACATTCTGAAGCTTTCTTT. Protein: CASSLLPGHSEAFF.

CDR3 nucleotides: TGTGCCACCAGTGAGGACAAGGCGGGGGCGGTAAGCTCCTACGAGCAGTACTTC. Its protein is CATSEDKAGAVSSYEQYF. The chain joins TRBV24-1 to TRBJ2-7; a weak D match, TRBD2 (7 bases). There are 18 residues in the CDR3. Trimming left V 4 bases short and J 0 bases short, with 21 bases between. Per the germline V gene, CDR1 is KGHDR and CDR2 is SFDVKD.